The rows below give T cell receptor beta chains drawn from one sample of a study of control samples from healthy donors and cancer patients. TCRdb's table, derived via immunoSEQ multiplex PCR, lists solely in-frame clones and lacks some. The sample holds over 150,000 clones, approximately 90% seen once. Sequenced input: blood. Receptors were obtained from a man aged 30 to 45 in good health. Each CDR3 is given with its conserved first and last residue. D genes are given only for firm matches. Expanded clones are given a class, and other clones once, few, many or no size at all.

d_call: NA
clone_size: NA
v_call: TRBV4-3
j_call: TRBJ1-4
cdr3_nt: TGCGCCAGCAGCCAAGATCTTCGGCGTCAGGGGTCGGGTGAAAAACTGTTTTTT
cdr3_aa: CASSQDLRRQGSGEKLFF

d_call: NA
clone_size: NA
v_call: TRBV29-1
j_call: TRBJ2-3
cdr3_nt: TGCAGCACCGACGGGCCAGGCACAGATACGCAGTATTTT
cdr3_aa: CSTDGPGTDTQYF

d_call: NA
clone_size: NA
v_call: TRBV25-1
j_call: TRBJ1-2
cdr3_nt: TGTGCCAGCAGTGAGTTCTCCTCCAGGGTGGCCTATGGCTACACCTTC
cdr3_aa: CASSEFSSRVAYGYTF

d_call: NA
clone_size: NA
v_call: TRBV30
j_call: TRBJ1-6
cdr3_nt: TGTGCCTGGAGTGTGGGCCATGAAGGTTCACCCCTCCACTTT
cdr3_aa: CAWSVGHEGSPLHF

d_call: NA
clone_size: NA
v_call: TRBV3-1/TRBV3-2
j_call: TRBJ1-6
cdr3_nt: TGTGCCAGCAGCCTACAGGTGGATAATTCACCCCTCCACTTT
cdr3_aa: CASSLQVDNSPLHF

d_call: TRBD2
clone_size: NA
v_call: TRBV6-2/TRBV6-3
j_call: TRBJ2-1
cdr3_nt: TGTGCCAGCAGTGACCGGGCGGGGGGTCTCCAAGGGTTCTTC
cdr3_aa: CASSDRAGGLQGFF

d_call: TRBD1
clone_size: NA
v_call: TRBV7-6
j_call: TRBJ2-1
cdr3_nt: TGTGCCAGCAGTACAGGGGCTGAGCAGTTCTTC
cdr3_aa: CASSTGAEQFF

d_call: TRBD1
clone_size: NA
v_call: TRBV19
j_call: TRBJ1-5
cdr3_nt: TGTGCCAGTACCTCCGGGACAGGGGTACAGCCCCAGCATTTT
cdr3_aa: CASTSGTGVQPQHF

d_call: NA
clone_size: NA
v_call: TRBV19
j_call: TRBJ1-2
cdr3_nt: TGTGCCAGTAGTATTTTCTCGACTAACTATGGCTACACCTTC
cdr3_aa: CASSIFSTNYGYTF

d_call: TRBD1
clone_size: once
v_call: TRBV7-9
j_call: TRBJ2-7
cdr3_nt: TGTGCCAGCAGCTCCAAACCCGGGACAGTGGAGTCCTACGAGCAGTACTTC
cdr3_aa: CASSSKPGTVESYEQYF

d_call: NA
clone_size: NA
v_call: TRBV29-1
j_call: TRBJ1-1
cdr3_nt: TGCAGCGTTGAATTAACAGGAAACACTGAAGCTTTCTTT
cdr3_aa: CSVELTGNTEAFF

d_call: NA
clone_size: NA
v_call: TRBV7-2
j_call: TRBJ1-2
cdr3_nt: TGTGCCAGCAGCTTAGGAGGATCTAACTATGGCTACACCTTC
cdr3_aa: CASSLGGSNYGYTF

d_call: NA
clone_size: NA
v_call: TRBV6-6
j_call: TRBJ1-1
cdr3_nt: TGTGCCGTACAGGGCACTGAAGCTTTCTTT
cdr3_aa: CAVQGTEAFF

d_call: NA
clone_size: NA
v_call: TRBV13
j_call: TRBJ1-3
cdr3_nt: TGTGCCAGCAGCTTAGGTCGGTACTCTGGAAACACCATATATTTT
cdr3_aa: CASSLGRYSGNTIYF

d_call: NA
clone_size: NA
v_call: TRBV9
j_call: TRBJ2-7
cdr3_nt: TGTGCCAGCAGCCCTCTCACCGGGACGGGATCCTACGAGCAGTACTTC
cdr3_aa: CASSPLTGTGSYEQYF

d_call: NA
clone_size: NA
v_call: TRBV24-1
j_call: TRBJ2-6
cdr3_nt: TGTGCCACCAGTGACCCTGCCGCCAGCTCTGGGGCCAACGTCCTGACTTTC
cdr3_aa: CATSDPAASSGANVLTF

d_call: NA
clone_size: NA
v_call: TRBV6-5
j_call: TRBJ2-6
cdr3_nt: TGTGCCAGCAGTTACGTCAGTTCCTCTGGGGCCAACGTCCTGACTTTC
cdr3_aa: CASSYVSSSGANVLTF

d_call: NA
clone_size: NA
v_call: TRBV4-3
j_call: TRBJ1-2
cdr3_nt: TGCGCCAGCAGCCAATCCCACCCCCGTTTCCACTATGGCTACACCTTC
cdr3_aa: CASSQSHPRFHYGYTF

d_call: NA
clone_size: NA
v_call: TRBV27
j_call: TRBJ1-2
cdr3_nt: TGTGCCAGCAGTTTATCCGGGGGGCCCCACTATGGCTACACCTTC
cdr3_aa: CASSLSGGPHYGYTF

d_call: TRBD1
clone_size: NA
v_call: TRBV19
j_call: TRBJ1-4
cdr3_nt: TGTGCCAGCCAGACAGGGGAGGTCGGAGAAAAACTGTTTTTT
cdr3_aa: CASQTGEVGEKLFF

d_call: TRBD2
clone_size: NA
v_call: TRBV12-5
j_call: TRBJ2-5
cdr3_nt: TGTGCTAGTGGTTTGGTAGGCGGGGGGTGGCTAGAGACCCAGTACTTC
cdr3_aa: CASGLVGGGWLETQYF

d_call: NA
clone_size: NA
v_call: TRBV27
j_call: TRBJ2-4
cdr3_nt: TGTGCCAGCAGTTTAGCGGGGGCTGGTGACATTCAGTACTTC
cdr3_aa: CASSLAGAGDIQYF

d_call: NA
clone_size: NA
v_call: TRBV5-1
j_call: TRBJ1-5
cdr3_nt: TGCGCCAGCAGCCCTGCCGTAGGGGATCAGCCCCAGCATTTT
cdr3_aa: CASSPAVGDQPQHF

d_call: NA
clone_size: once
v_call: TRBV12-3/TRBV12-4
j_call: TRBJ1-5
cdr3_nt: TGTGCCAGCAGCTTCGGGGATCAGCCCCAGCATTTT
cdr3_aa: CASSFGDQPQHF

d_call: TRBD2
clone_size: once
v_call: TRBV27
j_call: TRBJ2-3
cdr3_nt: TGTGCCAGCAGTCCGAGACTAGCGGCCTATAGCACAGATACGCAGTATTTT
cdr3_aa: CASSPRLAAYSTDTQYF

d_call: NA
clone_size: NA
v_call: TRBV14
j_call: TRBJ2-5
cdr3_nt: TGTGCCAGCAGCCGGGGACTCAGGGAGACCCAGTACTTC
cdr3_aa: CASSRGLRETQYF

d_call: NA
clone_size: once
v_call: TRBV5-1
j_call: TRBJ2-3
cdr3_nt: TGCGCCAGCAGCGCTCCTAGCACAGATACGCAGTATTTT
cdr3_aa: CASSAPSTDTQYF

d_call: NA
clone_size: NA
v_call: TRBV6-6
j_call: TRBJ1-1
cdr3_nt: TGTGCCAGCAGTTACGAGGGGAACACTGAAGCTTTCTTT
cdr3_aa: CASSYEGNTEAFF